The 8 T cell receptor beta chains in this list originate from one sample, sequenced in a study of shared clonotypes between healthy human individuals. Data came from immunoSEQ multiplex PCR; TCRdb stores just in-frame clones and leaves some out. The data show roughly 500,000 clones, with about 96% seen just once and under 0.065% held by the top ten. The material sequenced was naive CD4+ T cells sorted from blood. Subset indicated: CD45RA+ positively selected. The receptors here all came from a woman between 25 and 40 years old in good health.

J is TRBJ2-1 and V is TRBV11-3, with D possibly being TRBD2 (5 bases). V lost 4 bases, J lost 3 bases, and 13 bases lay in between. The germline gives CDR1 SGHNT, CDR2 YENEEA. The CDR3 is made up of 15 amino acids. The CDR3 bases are TGTGCCAGCAGCTCAAGGGTGGGGAGCTACAATGAGCAGTTCTTC. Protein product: CASSSRVGSYNEQFF. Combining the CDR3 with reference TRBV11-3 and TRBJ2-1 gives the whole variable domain EAGVVQSPRYKIIEKKQPVAFWCNPISGHNTLYWYLQNLGQGPELLIRYENEEAVDDSQLPKDRFSAERLKGVDSTLKIQPAELGDSAVYLCASSSRVGSYNEQFFGPGTRLTVL.

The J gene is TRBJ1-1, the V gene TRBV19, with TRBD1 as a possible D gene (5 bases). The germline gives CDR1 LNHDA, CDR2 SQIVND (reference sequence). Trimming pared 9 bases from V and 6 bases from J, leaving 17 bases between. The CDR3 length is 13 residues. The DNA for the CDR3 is TGTGCCAGCCGCTGGGGGGGAGGCGCTGAAGCTTTCTTT. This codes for CASRWGGGAEAFF. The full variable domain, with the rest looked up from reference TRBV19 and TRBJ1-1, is DGGITQSPKYLFRKEGQNVTLSCEQNLNHDAMYWYRQDPGQGLRLIYYSQIVNDFQKGDIAEGYSVSREKKESFPLTVTSAQKNPTAFYLCASRWGGGAEAFFGQGTRLTVV.

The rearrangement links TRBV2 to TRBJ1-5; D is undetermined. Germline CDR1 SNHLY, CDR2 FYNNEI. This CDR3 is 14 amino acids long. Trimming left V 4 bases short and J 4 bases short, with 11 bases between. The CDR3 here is CASSVDGLNQPQHF. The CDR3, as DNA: TGTGCCAGCAGTGTAGACGGACTGAATCAGCCCCAGCATTTT. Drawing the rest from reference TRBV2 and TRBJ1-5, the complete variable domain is EPEVTQTPSHQVTQMGQEVILRCVPISNHLYFYWYRQILGQKVEFLVSFYNNEISEKSEIFDDQFSVERPDGSNFTLKIRSTKLEDSAMYFCASSVDGLNQPQHFGDGTRLSIL.

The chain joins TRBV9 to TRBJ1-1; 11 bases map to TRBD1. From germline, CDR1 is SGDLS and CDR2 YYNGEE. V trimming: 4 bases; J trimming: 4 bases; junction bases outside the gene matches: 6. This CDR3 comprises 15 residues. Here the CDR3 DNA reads TGTGCCAGCAGCACCCGGACAGGGGGCGGCACTGAAGCTTTCTTT. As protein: CASSTRTGGGTEAFF. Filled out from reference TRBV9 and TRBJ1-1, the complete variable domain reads DSGVTQTPKHLITATGQRVTLRCSPRSGDLSVYWYQQSLDQGLQFLIQYYNGEERAKGNILERFSAQQFPDLHSELNLSSLELGDSALYFCASSTRTGGGTEAFFGQGTRLTVV.

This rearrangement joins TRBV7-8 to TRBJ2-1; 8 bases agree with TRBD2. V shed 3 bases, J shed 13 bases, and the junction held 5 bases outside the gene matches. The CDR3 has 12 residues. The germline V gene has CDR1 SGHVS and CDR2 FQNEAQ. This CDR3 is CASSFASGPQFF. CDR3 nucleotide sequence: TGTGCCAGCAGCTTCGCTAGCGGGCCCCAGTTCTTC.

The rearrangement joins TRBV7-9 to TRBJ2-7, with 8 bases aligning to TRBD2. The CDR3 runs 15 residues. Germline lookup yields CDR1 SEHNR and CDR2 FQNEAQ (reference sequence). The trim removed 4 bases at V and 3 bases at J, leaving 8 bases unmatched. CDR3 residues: CASSSGLALIYEQYF. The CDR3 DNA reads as TGTGCCAGCAGCTCAGGACTAGCCCTAATCTACGAGCAGTACTTC. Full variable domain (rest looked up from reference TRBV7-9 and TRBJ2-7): DTGVSQNPRHKITKRGQNVTFRCDPISEHNRLYWYRQTLGQGPEFLTYFQNEAQLEKSRLLSDRFSAERPKGSFSTLEIQRTEQGDSAMYLCASSSGLALIYEQYFGPGTRLTVT.

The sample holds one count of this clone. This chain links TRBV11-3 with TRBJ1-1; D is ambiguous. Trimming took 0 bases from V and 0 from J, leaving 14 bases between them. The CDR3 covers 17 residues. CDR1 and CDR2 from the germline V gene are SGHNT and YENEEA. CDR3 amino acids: CASSLEGGRSLNTEAFF. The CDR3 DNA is TGTGCCAGCAGCTTAGAAGGAGGGCGGAGCTTGAACACTGAAGCTTTCTTT.

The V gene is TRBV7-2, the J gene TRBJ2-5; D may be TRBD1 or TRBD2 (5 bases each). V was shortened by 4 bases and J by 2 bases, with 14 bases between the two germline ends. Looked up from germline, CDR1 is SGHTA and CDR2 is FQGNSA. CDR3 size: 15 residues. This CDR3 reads CASSSEGTVQETQYF. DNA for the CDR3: TGTGCCAGCAGCTCAGAGGGGACGGTACAAGAGACCCAGTACTTC.